Presented here are 14 T cell receptor beta chains from one specimen sequenced in a study of OX40 agonist ivuxolimab in advanced cancers. The assay was immunoSEQ multiplex PCR, and TCRdb's table has in-frame clones only and misses some. The sample lists over 65,000 clones, 80% to 95% occurring once. The specimen comprised CD4+ or CD8+ T cells sorted from blood, sampled in a trial of the OX40 agonist ivuxolimab. The source of these receptors is an adult with an advanced solid tumor such as melanoma, head and neck, liver or kidney cancer.

The rearrangement joins TRBV11-3 to TRBJ2-7; D is perhaps TRBD2 (6 bases). CDR1 and CDR2 from the germline V gene are SGHNT and YENEEA. The CDR3 consists of 14 residues. V was pared by 4 bases and J by 6 bases, with 16 bases between. Here the CDR3 DNA reads TGTGCCAGCAGCTCCCGTGGGGGGTCGGGCGAGCAGTACTTC. Its translation: CASSSRGGSGEQYF.

This chain links TRBV30 with TRBJ2-1; 10 nucleotides align to TRBD2. V trimming: 1 base; J trimming: 0 bases; junction bases outside the gene matches: 6. Germline V lookup: CDR1 GTSNPN, CDR2 SVGIG (reference sequence). The CDR3 totals 17 residues. CDR3 sequence (DNA): TGTGCCTGGAGTGGTACTAGCGGGACAGGCTCCTACAATGAGCAGTTCTTC. Its translation: CAWSGTSGTGSYNEQFF.

V usage is TRBV18 and J usage is TRBJ2-3; unclear D gene. Deletions cut 3 bases from V and 11 bases from J, with 18 bases between. CDR3 length: 14 amino acids. Germline loops: CDR1 KGHSH, CDR2 LQKENI. CDR3 bases: TGTGCCAGCTCACCTCAAAAAACGGACGTAGGGCAGTATTTT. The encoded protein is CASSPQKTDVGQYF.

The chain combines TRBV6-6 with TRBJ2-1; 9 bases map to TRBD1. V was clipped by 7 bases and J by 10 bases; unmatched bases: 17. This CDR3 spans 16 amino acids. Germline assignment: CDR1 MNHNY and CDR2 SVGAGI (reference sequence). As DNA, the CDR3 is TGTGCCAGCACCCCCCCACCGGGACAGGGCTTGTCGGAGCAGTTCTTC. Protein product: CASTPPPGQGLSEQFF.

The chain joins TRBV18 to TRBJ2-5, with 8 positions matching TRBD2. V lost 2 bases to trimming and J lost 5 bases; unmatched junction nucleotides: 1. CDR1 and CDR2 from the germline V gene are KGHSH and LQKENI. The CDR3 has 13 residues. The CDR3 here is CASSPSGGETQYF. DNA for the CDR3: TGTGCCAGCTCACCAAGCGGGGGCGAGACCCAGTACTTC.

The chain couples TRBV5-4 to TRBJ2-6; no definite D call. The CDR3 runs to 16 residues. The germline V and J ends were trimmed by 3 bases and 4 bases, with 14 bases remaining between them. Germline CDR1 and CDR2: SGHNT and YYREEE (reference sequence). DNA for the CDR3: TGTGCCAGCAGCTCGGGTTCAGGCCCCGGGGCCAACGTCCTGACTTTC. Translating it yields CASSSGSGPGANVLTF.

This chain uses TRBV7-2 with TRBJ2-1; TRBD1 matches 7 bases. CDR3 size: 13 residues. J lost 10 bases, V lost 5 bases, and 8 bases had no gene match. From germline, CDR1 is SGHTA and CDR2 FQGNSA. The CDR3 DNA reads as TGTGCCAGCAGCGCAACAGGGGAAAGGGAGCAGTTCTTC. This codes for CASSATGEREQFF.

The chain has TRBV28 and TRBJ1-2; tentatively, D is TRBD1 (6 bases). Germline loops: CDR1 MDHEN, CDR2 SYDVKM. Trimming removed 7 bases from V and 6 bases from J, with 18 bases in between. The CDR3 has 14 residues. CDR3 sequence reads: CASTDIGGANGYTF. The CDR3 DNA reads TGTGCCAGCACCGACATAGGGGGGGCCAATGGCTACACCTTC.

The chain employs TRBV28 and TRBJ2-1, with 10 bases matching TRBD1. The CDR3 spans 17 residues. After removal of 6 bases from V and 1 base from J, the junction contained 9 bases not matched to a gene. CDR1 is MDHEN, CDR2 SYDVKM, per germline. Written as DNA, the CDR3 is TGTGCCAGCAGCCCAGTAACGGGACAGGGGTCCTACAATGAGCAGTTCTTC. Translating gives CASSPVTGQGSYNEQFF.

In this sample, this clone turned up a few times. The rearrangement links TRBV2 to TRBJ1-1, with no clear D. Germline V CDR1 and CDR2: SNHLY, FYNNEI. The V and J ends lost 2 bases and 0 bases respectively, with 4 bases between them. CDR3 length equals 13 residues. DNA for the CDR3: TGTGCCAGCAGTGAACAGTTGAACACTGAAGCTTTCTTT. It translates to CASSEQLNTEAFF.

V gene TRBV28 combines with J gene TRBJ1-1; possible D gene TRBD1, 5 bases. Trimming took off 6 bases at V and 0 bases at J, with 14 bases between the two ends. Germline loops: CDR1 MDHEN, CDR2 SYDVKM. The CDR3 is 15 residues long. This CDR3 reads CASRGSLGVNTEAFF. For the CDR3, the DNA is TGTGCCAGCAGGGGGAGTCTGGGGGTGAACACTGAAGCTTTCTTT.

The J gene is TRBJ2-5, the V gene TRBV7-2; possible D gene TRBD2, 5 bases. The V gene lost 1 base and the J gene lost 2 bases, with 11 bases spanning the gap. Germline assignment: CDR1 SGHTA and CDR2 FQGNSA. This CDR3 comprises 15 residues. The CDR3 DNA is TGTGCCAGCAGCTTAGTTTCTGGACTTCAAGAGACCCAGTACTTC. The encoded protein is CASSLVSGLQETQYF.

The chain is built from TRBV5-1 and TRBJ2-1; D is uncertain. In germline, CDR1 is SGHRS, CDR2 YFSETQ. This CDR3 is built from 15 residues. V lost 0 bases and J lost 0, with 7 bases in between. DNA of the CDR3: TGCGCCAGCAGCTTGGCGACAAACTCCTACAATGAGCAGTTCTTC. Its protein is CASSLATNSYNEQFF.

The gene calls are TRBV18 and TRBJ2-7; perhaps TRBD1 as D (5 bases). V gave up 3 bases and J gave up 1 base, with 13 bases separating them. This CDR3 has 15 amino acids. Germline CDR1 reads KGHSH; CDR2 reads LQKENI. In DNA form, the CDR3 reads TGTGCCAGCTCACCCGGTAAGACAGAATCCTACGAGCAGTACTTC. This gives the protein CASSPGKTESYEQYF.